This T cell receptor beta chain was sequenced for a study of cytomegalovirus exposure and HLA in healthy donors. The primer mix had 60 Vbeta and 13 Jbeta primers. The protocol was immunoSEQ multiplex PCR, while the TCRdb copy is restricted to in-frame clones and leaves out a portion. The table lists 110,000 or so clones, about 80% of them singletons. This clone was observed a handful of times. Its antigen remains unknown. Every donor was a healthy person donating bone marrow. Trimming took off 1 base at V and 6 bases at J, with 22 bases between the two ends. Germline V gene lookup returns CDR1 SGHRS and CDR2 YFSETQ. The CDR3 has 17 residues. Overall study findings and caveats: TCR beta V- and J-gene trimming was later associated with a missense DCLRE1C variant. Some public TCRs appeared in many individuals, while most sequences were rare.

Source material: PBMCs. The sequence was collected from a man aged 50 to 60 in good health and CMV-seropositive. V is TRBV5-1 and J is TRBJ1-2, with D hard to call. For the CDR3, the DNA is TGCGCCAGCAGCTTGCGGCCCCAATCACAGAGACCGCATGGCTACACCTTC. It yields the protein CASSLRPQSQRPHGYTF.